This T cell receptor beta chain was captured by sequencing in a study of blood T cells in healthy people across ages. Study-wide points: Older age went with lower TCR beta diversity per million T cells, in a roughly linear way. There were more naive CD4+ cells and higher diversity in long-lived donors than in aged donors.

CDR3 length equals 16 residues. V trimming: 3 bases; J trimming: 4 bases; junction bases outside the gene matches: 10. Germline CDR1 LNHDA, CDR2 SQIVND (reference sequence). PCR was performed a second time for 7 to 11 cycles using a sample-barcoded 5' primer and a J-beta primer mix. TCRdb passed the 5' RACE reads through MiXCR, listing each CDR3 protein once. The sample lists 550,000 to 600,000 distinct CDR3 sequences, roughly 43% occurring once. Details on this clonotype: Its cognate antigen is unknown.

Material: blood. The gene calls are TRBV19 and TRBJ2-7, with TRBD1 matching 9 bases. The origin of this receptor is a man older than 75 in good health. Here the CDR3 reads CASSMAHMTGGYEQYF. The CDR3 coding sequence is TGTGCCAGTAGTATGGCGCATATGACAGGGGGTTACGAGCAGTACTTC.